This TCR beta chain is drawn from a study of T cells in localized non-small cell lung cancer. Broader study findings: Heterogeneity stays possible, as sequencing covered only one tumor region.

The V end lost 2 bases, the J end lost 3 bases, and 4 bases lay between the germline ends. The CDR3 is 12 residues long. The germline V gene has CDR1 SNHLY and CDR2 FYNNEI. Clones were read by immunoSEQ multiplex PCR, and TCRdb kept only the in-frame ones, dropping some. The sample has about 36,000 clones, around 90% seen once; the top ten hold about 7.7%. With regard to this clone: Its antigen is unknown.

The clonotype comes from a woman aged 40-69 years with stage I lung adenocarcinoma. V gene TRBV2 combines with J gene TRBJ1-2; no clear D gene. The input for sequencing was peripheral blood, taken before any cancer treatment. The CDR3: CASSERDYGYTF. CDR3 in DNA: TGTGCCAGCAGTGAACGGGACTATGGCTACACCTTC.